This T cell receptor beta chain was identified in a study of OX40 agonist ivuxolimab in advanced cancers. Whole-study context: Patients were dosed with the agonistic anti-OX40 (CD134) antibody ivuxolimab. Patients achieving partial responses numbered three: one hepatocellular carcinoma case and two cutaneous melanoma cases.

The data were produced by immunoSEQ multiplex PCR, yet TCRdb's version contains in-frame clones alone and is incomplete. The data contain about 20,000 clones, 65% to 90% of them singletons. The specimen comprised CD4+ or CD8+ T cells sorted from blood, sampled in a trial of the OX40 agonist ivuxolimab. This receptor was identified in an adult with an advanced solid tumor such as melanoma, head and neck, liver or kidney cancer.

The CDR3 sequence: CASSAGQGDSGNTIYF. The CDR3 coding sequence is TGTGCCAGCAGCGCGGGACAGGGGGACTCTGGAAACACCATATATTTT. The chain uses TRBV7-2 and TRBJ1-3, with 11 bases lining up with TRBD1. Per germline, CDR1 SGHTA and CDR2 FQGNSA. V lost 5 bases and J lost 0; bases outside the gene matches: 3. The CDR3 spans 16 residues.